This TCR beta chain was documented in a study of early T cells in non-severe SARS-CoV-2 infection. TCRdb used MiXCR to reprocess the 5' RACE reads, holding one entry per CDR3 protein. The data show roughly 25,000 distinct CDR3 sequences, with 4% to 4.5% seen just once and approximately 4% held by the top ten. Germline V gene sequence: CDR1 SGHAT, CDR2 FQNNGV. The CDR3 is 14 residues long. V lost 0 bases to trimming and J lost 1 base, with 7 bases between them. Sequencing input: whole blood. The V and J genes are TRBV11-2 and TRBJ2-7; D gene ambiguous. This receptor was obtained from an adult who was a healthcare worker with PCR-confirmed SARS-CoV-2 infection or an uninfected control (not recorded which). Written as DNA, the CDR3 is TGTGCCAGCAGCTTAGACTTATCGTCCTACGAGCAGTACTTC. It translates to CASSLDLSSYEQYF.